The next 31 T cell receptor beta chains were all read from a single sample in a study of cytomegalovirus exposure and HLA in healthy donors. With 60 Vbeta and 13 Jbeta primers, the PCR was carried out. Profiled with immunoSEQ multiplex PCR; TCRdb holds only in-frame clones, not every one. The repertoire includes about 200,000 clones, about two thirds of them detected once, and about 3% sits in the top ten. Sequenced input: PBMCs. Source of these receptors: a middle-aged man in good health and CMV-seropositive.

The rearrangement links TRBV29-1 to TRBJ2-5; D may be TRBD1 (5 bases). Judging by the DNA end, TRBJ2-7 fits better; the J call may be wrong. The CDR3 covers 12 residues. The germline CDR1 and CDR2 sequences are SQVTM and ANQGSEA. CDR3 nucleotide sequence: TGCAGCGTTGTCGCGACAGCCTACGAGCAGTACTTC. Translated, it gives CSVVATAYEQYF.

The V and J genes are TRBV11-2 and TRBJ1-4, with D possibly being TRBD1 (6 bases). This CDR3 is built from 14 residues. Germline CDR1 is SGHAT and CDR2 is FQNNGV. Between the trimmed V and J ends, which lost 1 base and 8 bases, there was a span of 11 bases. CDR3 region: CASSLAGEGEKLFF. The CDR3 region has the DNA TGTGCCAGCAGCTTAGCAGGGGAAGGCGAAAAACTGTTTTTT.

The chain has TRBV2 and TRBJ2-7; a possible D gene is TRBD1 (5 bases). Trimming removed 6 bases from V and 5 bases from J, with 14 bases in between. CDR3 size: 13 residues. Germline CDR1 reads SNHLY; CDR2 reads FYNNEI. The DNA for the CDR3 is TGTGCCAGCAGGATATATGGGGCCGACGAGCAGTACTTC. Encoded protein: CASRIYGADEQYF. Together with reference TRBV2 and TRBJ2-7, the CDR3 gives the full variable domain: EPEVTQTPSHQVTQMGQEVILRCVPISNHLYFYWYRQILGQKVEFLVSFYNNEISEKSEIFDDQFSVERPDGSNFTLKIRSTKLEDSAMYFCASRIYGADEQYFGPGTRLTVT.

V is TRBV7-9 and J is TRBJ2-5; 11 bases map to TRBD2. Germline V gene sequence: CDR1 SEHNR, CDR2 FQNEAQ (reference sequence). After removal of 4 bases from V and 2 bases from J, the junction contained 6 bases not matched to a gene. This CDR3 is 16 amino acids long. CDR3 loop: CASSSVTSGAQETQYF. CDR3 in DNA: TGTGCCAGCAGCTCTGTGACTAGCGGGGCACAAGAGACCCAGTACTTC.

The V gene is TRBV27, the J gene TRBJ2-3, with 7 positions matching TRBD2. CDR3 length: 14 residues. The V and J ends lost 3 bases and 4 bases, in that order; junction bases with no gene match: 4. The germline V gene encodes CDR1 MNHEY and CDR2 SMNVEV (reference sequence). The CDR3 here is CASSFYGGADTQYF. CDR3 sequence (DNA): TGTGCCAGCAGTTTTTATGGGGGGGCAGATACGCAGTATTTT.

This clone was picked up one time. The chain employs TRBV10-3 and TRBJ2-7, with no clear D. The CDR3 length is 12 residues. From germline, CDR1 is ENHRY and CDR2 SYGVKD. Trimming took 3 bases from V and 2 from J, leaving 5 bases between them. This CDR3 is CAISDIAYEQYF. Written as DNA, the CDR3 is TGTGCCATCAGTGACATTGCCTACGAGCAGTACTTC.

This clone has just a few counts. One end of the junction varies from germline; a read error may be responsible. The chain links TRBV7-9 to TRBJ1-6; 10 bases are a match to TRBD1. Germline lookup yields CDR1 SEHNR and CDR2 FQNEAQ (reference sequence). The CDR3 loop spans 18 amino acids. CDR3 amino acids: CSSSPSLGTGVHNSPLHF. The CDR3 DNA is TGTTCCAGCAGCCCTTCCCTCGGGACAGGGGTACATAATTCACCCCTCCACTTT.

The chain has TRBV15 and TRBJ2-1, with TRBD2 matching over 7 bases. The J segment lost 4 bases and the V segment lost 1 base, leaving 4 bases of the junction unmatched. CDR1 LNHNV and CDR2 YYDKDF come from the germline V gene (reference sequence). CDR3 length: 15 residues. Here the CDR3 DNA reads TGTGCCACCAGCAGAGTAGGACTAGTATACAATGAGCAGTTCTTC. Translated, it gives CATSRVGLVYNEQFF.

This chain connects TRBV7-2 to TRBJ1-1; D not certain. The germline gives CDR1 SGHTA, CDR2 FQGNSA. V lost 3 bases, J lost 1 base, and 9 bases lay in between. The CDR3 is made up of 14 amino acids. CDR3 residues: CASSFSGQNTEAFF. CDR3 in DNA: TGTGCCAGCAGCTTTTCAGGCCAGAACACTGAAGCTTTCTTT.

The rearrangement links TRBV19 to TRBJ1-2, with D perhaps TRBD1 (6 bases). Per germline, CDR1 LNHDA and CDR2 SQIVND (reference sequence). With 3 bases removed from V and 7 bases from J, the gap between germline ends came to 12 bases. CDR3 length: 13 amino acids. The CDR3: CASSMGGGSGYTF. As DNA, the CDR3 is TGTGCCAGTAGTATGGGCGGGGGCTCTGGCTACACCTTC.

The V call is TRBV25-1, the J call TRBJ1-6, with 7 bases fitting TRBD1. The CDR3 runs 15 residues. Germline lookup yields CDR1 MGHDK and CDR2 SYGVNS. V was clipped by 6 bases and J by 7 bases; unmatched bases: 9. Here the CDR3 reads CASSLTGLENSPLHF. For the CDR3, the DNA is TGTGCCAGCAGCCTGACAGGGCTGGAGAATTCACCCCTCCACTTT.

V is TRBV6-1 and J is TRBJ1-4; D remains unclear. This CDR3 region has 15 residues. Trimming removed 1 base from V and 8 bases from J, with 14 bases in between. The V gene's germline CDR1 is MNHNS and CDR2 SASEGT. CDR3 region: CASSEGGTNYEKLFF. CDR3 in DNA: TGTGCCAGCAGTGAAGGTGGCACGAATTACGAAAAACTGTTTTTT.

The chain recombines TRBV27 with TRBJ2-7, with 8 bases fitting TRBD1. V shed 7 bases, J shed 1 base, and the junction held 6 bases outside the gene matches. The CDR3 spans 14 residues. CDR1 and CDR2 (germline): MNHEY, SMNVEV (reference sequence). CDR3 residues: CASIRTGSSYEQYF. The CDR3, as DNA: TGTGCCAGCATACGGACAGGGTCATCCTACGAGCAGTACTTC.

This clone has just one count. Written as DNA, the CDR3 is TGTGCCAGCAGTGAATGGAGAGGCGTAGATACGCAGTATTTT. The encoded protein is CASSEWRGVDTQYF. The chain joins TRBV6-1 to TRBJ2-3; D not resolved. Per the germline V gene, CDR1 is MNHNS and CDR2 is SASEGT. This CDR3 is 14 amino acids long. Between the trimmed V and J ends, which lost 2 bases and 5 bases, there was a span of 11 bases.

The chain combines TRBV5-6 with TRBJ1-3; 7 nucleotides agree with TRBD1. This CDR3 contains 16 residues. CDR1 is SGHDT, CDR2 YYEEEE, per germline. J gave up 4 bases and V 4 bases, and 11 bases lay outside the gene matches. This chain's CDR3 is CASSPRAGGIGNTIYF. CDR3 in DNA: TGTGCCAGCAGCCCACGGGCAGGGGGAATCGGAAACACCATATATTTT.

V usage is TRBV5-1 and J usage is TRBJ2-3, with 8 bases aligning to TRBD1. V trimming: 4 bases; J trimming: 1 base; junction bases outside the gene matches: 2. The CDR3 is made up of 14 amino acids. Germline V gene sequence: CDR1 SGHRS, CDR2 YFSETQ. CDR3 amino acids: CASSADRGTDTQYF. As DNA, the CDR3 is TGCGCCAGCAGCGCGGACAGGGGCACAGATACGCAGTATTTT. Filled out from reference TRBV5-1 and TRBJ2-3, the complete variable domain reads KAGVTQTPRYLIKTRGQQVTLSCSPISGHRSVSWYQQTPGQGLQFLFEYFSETQRNKGNFPGRFSGRQFSNSRSEMNVSTLELGDSALYLCASSADRGTDTQYFGPGTRLTVL.

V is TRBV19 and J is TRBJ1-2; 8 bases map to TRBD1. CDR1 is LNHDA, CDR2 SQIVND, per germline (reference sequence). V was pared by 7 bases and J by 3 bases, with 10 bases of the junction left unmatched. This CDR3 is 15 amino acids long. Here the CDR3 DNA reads TGTGCCAGTACGGGGCAGGGGGCTTCGGACTATGGCTACACCTTC. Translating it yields CASTGQGASDYGYTF.

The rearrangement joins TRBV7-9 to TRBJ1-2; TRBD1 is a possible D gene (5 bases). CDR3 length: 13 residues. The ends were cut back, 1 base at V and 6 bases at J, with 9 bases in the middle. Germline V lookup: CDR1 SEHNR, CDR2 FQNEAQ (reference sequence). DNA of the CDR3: TGTGCCAGCAGCTTAGTGGGGACTGATGGCTACACCTTC. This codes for CASSLVGTDGYTF.

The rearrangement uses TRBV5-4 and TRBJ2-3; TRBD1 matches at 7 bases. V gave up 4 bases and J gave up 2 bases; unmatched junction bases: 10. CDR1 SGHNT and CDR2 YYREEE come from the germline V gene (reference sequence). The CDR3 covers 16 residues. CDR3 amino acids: CASSRADRASTDTQYF. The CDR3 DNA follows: TGTGCCAGCAGCCGGGCCGACAGGGCCTCCACAGATACGCAGTATTTT.

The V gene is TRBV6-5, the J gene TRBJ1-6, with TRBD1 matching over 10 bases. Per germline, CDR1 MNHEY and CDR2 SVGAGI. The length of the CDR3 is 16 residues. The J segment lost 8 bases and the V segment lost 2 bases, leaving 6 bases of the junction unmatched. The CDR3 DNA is TGTGCCAGCAGTTACGGGACAGGGGCCGGAGATTCACCCCTCCACTTT. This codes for CASSYGTGAGDSPLHF.

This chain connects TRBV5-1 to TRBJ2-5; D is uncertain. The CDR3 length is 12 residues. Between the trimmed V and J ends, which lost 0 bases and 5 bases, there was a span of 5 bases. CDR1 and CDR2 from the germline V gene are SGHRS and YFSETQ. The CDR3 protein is CASSLESETQYF. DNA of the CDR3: TGCGCCAGCAGCTTGGAGAGCGAGACCCAGTACTTC.

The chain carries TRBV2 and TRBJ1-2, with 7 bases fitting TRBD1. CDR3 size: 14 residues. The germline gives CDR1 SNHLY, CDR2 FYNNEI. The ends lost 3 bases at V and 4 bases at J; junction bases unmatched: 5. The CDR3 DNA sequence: TGTGCCAGCAGTGATCAGGGGGTGGGCTATGGCTACACCTTC. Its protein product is CASSDQGVGYGYTF.

CDR3 protein: CASSLGTGALGSSGNTIYF. CDR3 bases: TGTGCCAGCAGCTTAGGGACAGGGGCCTTAGGAAGCTCTGGAAACACCATATATTTT. The chain uses TRBV7-2 and TRBJ1-3; 9 positions agree with TRBD1. This CDR3 comprises 19 residues. The germline gives CDR1 SGHTA, CDR2 FQGNSA. The trim removed 1 base at V and 0 bases at J, leaving 10 bases unmatched.

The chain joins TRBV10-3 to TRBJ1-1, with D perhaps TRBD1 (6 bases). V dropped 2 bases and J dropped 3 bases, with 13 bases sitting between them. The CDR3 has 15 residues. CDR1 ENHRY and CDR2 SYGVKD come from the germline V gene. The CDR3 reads CAISEGQGKDTEAFF. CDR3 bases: TGTGCCATCAGTGAGGGGCAGGGGAAGGACACTGAAGCTTTCTTT.

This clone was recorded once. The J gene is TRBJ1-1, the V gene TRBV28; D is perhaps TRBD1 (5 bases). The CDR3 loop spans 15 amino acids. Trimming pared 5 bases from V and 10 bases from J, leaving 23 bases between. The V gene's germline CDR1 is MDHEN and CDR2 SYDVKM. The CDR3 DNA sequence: TGTGCCAGCAGTCCTCTACAAGGGGCCACCGAGAGAGCTTTCTTT. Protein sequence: CASSPLQGATERAFF.

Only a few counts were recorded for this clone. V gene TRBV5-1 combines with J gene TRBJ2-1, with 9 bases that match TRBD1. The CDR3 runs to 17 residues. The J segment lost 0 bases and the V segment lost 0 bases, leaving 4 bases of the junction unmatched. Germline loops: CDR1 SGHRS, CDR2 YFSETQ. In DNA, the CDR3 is TGCGCCAGCAGCTTGGGAACAGGGGGCTACTCCTACAATGAGCAGTTCTTC. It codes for CASSLGTGGYSYNEQFF.

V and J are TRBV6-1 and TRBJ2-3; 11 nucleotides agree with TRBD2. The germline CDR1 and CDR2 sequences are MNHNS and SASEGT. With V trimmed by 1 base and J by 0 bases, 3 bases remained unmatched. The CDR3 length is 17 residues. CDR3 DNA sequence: TGTGCCAGCAGTGAAGTAGTAGCGGGGGGGAGCACAGATACGCAGTATTTT. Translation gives CASSEVVAGGSTDTQYF.

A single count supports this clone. CDR3 sequence (DNA): TGCGCCAGCAGCGAAGGTGTTCGGGGCTACGAGCAGTACTTC. This codes for CASSEGVRGYEQYF. The rearrangement links TRBV5-1 to TRBJ2-7, with TRBD2 as a possible D gene (5 bases). With 4 bases removed from V and 3 bases from J, the gap between germline ends came to 14 bases. The germline V gene has CDR1 SGHRS and CDR2 YFSETQ. CDR3 length: 14 amino acids.

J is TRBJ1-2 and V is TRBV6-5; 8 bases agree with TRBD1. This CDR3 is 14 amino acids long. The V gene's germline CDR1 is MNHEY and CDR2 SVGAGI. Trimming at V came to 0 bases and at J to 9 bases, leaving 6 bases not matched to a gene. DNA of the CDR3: TGTGCCAGCAGTTACTCAGGGCAGGGGGCCCGCTACACCTTC. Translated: CASSYSGQGARYTF.

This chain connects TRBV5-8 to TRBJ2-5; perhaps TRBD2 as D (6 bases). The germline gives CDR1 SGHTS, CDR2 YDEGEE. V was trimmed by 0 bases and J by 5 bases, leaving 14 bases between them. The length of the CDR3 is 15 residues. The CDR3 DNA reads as TGTGCCAGCAGCTTGGATCCTACGGAGGGGGAGACCCAGTACTTC. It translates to CASSLDPTEGETQYF.

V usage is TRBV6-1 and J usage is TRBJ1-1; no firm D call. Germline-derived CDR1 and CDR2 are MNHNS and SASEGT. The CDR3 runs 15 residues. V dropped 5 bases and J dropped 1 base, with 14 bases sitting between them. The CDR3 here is CASSLGPTGNTEAFF. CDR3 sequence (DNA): TGTGCCAGCAGTCTAGGCCCAACGGGGAACACTGAAGCTTTCTTT.